The rows below give T cell receptor beta chains drawn from one sample of a study of shared clonotypes between healthy human individuals. TCRdb's table, derived via immunoSEQ multiplex PCR, lists solely in-frame clones and lacks some. The sample shows a few million clones, approximately 96% of them seen only once. The sample comprised naive CD4+ T cells sorted from blood. These receptors all come from a man aged 18 to 29 in good health. Each CDR3 is given with its conserved first and last residue. D genes are given only for firm matches.

>TRBV30|TRBJ1-1|NA
CAWSVEVNTEAFF
>TRBV9|TRBJ2-2|TRBD1
CASSEKFTDRGYTGELFF
>TRBV4-1|TRBJ1-4|NA
CASSLPQGGWEKLFF
>TRBV7-4|TRBJ2-7|NA
CASSLPPLPPDGTYEQYF
>TRBV19|TRBJ2-5|NA
CASSIVIAGETQYF
>TRBV30|TRBJ2-1|TRBD2
CAWSQSRTSGVPYEQFF
>TRBV5-1|TRBJ2-5|TRBD2
CASSSGGPGETQYF
>TRBV6-1|TRBJ1-3|NA
CASSEAGSGNTIYF
>TRBV30|TRBJ1-1|NA
CAWRDRNTEAFF
>TRBV27|TRBJ1-2|NA
CASSYRMTNYGYTF
>TRBV2|TRBJ1-1|NA
CASTALNTEAFF
>TRBV10-3|TRBJ2-1|TRBD1
CAISTGTGAYNEQFF
>TRBV19|TRBJ2-7|TRBD1
CASSSAPGTVNYEQYF
>TRBV2|TRBJ2-5|NA
CASTGMIETQYF
>TRBV6-6|TRBJ1-3|NA
CASSYPAGNSGNTIYF
>TRBV7-9|TRBJ2-4|NA
CASSRGTLLGLNIQYF
>TRBV7-2|TRBJ2-3|NA
CASSYRSSTDTQYF
>TRBV19|TRBJ1-5|NA
CASSRREGNQPQHF
>TRBV6-5|TRBJ1-4|NA
CASSFAQREKLFF
>TRBV6-5|TRBJ1-2|NA
CASRLDSFYGYTF
>TRBV18|TRBJ1-1|NA
CASSSIDRNTEAFF
>TRBV27|TRBJ1-1|TRBD1
CASSLIGDRDGAFF
>TRBV4-1|TRBJ1-5|TRBD1
CASSQSRGLNQPQHF
>TRBV6-4|TRBJ1-1|NA
CANQPRKNTEAFF
>TRBV5-1|TRBJ1-3|NA
CASSLDDSGNTIYF
>TRBV15|TRBJ2-3|NA
CATSARGQGTDTQYF
>TRBV14|TRBJ2-7|NA
CASSQPRGGTLYERQYF
>TRBV25-1|TRBJ2-1|TRBD1
CASSEAGGRNEQFF
>TRBV10-1|TRBJ2-1|NA
CASSESLLDEQFF
>TRBV30|TRBJ2-3|TRBD2
CACGLAGGSTDTQYF
>TRBV27|TRBJ2-6|NA
CASRPYLTGANVLTF
>TRBV28|TRBJ2-2|NA
CASSLEGAGTGELFF
>TRBV28|TRBJ2-1|TRBD2
CAIRTSGSGSSYNEQFF
>TRBV11-2|TRBJ1-1|TRBD1
CASSFGDRPTEAFF
>TRBV5-6|TRBJ2-1|TRBD1
CASSLRTRTGFGNEQFF
>TRBV7-9|TRBJ2-7|TRBD1
CASSLTGVKSYEQYF
>TRBV9|TRBJ1-6|NA
CASSVAQGNSPLHF
>TRBV6-5|TRBJ2-7|NA
CASTREKAGEQYF
>TRBV30|TRBJ2-7|NA
CAWSVGGSSYEQYF
>TRBV2|TRBJ2-7|NA
CASRKNSYEQYF
>TRBV7-6|TRBJ2-2|TRBD1
CASRRGQTGELFF
>TRBV19|TRBJ2-1|NA
CASRVIGEQFF
>TRBV7-2|TRBJ2-1|TRBD2
CASSRGTSETEQFF
>TRBV7-9|TRBJ2-1|NA
CASSLYVEQFF
>TRBV5-8|TRBJ1-1|NA
CASSLGSIQRSTEAFF
>TRBV4-2|TRBJ2-2|NA
CASSQQGAGELFF
>TRBV5-1|TRBJ1-1|TRBD1
CASSIRTGGMNTEAFF
>TRBV6-5|TRBJ1-2|NA
CASTPTGGFHGYTF
>TRBV9|TRBJ1-4|NA
CASSVPGSGEKLFF
>TRBV19|TRBJ1-3|NA
CASSISPGTTGNTIYF